Listed here are 20 T cell receptor beta chains from one sample, sequenced in a study of Ad26.COV2.S vaccination and SARS-CoV-2 variants. The treatment denotes: 15 to 20 received Ad26.COV2.S at low or high dose, single or two shots; 5 received placebo; per-sample allocation not given. Following the first vaccine or placebo injection, samples were taken on day 63. Produced via immunoSEQ multiplex PCR; TCRdb's table is partial and in-frame only. The sample lists about 500,000 clones; roughly nine tenths were seen once. The specimen was peripheral blood, collected in a trial of Ad26.COV2.S vaccine versus placebo. The receptors originated from a person aged 18-60 years who received the Ad26.COV2.S COVID-19 vaccine or a placebo.

The V gene is TRBV11-2, the J gene TRBJ1-3; D remains ambiguous. The germline V gene has CDR1 SGHAT and CDR2 FQNNGV. The CDR3 has 16 residues. V was trimmed by 5 bases and J by 0 bases, leaving 14 bases between them. CDR3 DNA sequence: TGTGCCAGCAGCCCGAATATGCCGGACTCTGGAAACACCATATATTTT. Its protein is CASSPNMPDSGNTIYF.

The chain joins TRBV4-1 to TRBJ2-1; 14 bases agree with TRBD2. Trimming cost V 5 bases and J 7 bases; bases outside gene matches: 4. CDR3 length: 15 amino acids. CDR1 and CDR2 from the germline V gene are MGHRA and YSYEKL. In DNA, the CDR3 is TGCGCCAGCAGCGACCGGACTAGCGGGGGGAATGAGCAGTTCTTC. The encoded protein is CASSDRTSGGNEQFF.

The J gene is TRBJ2-5, the V gene TRBV6-6, with D unclear. V was pared by 4 bases and J by 4 bases, with 7 bases between. The germline CDR1 and CDR2 sequences are MNHNY and SVGAGI (reference sequence). CDR3 length: 12 residues. CDR3 protein: CASSSGPETQYF. The CDR3 bases are TGTGCCAGCAGTTCGGGTCCAGAGACCCAGTACTTC.

The rearrangement uses TRBV28 and TRBJ1-6; the D is unclear. CDR3 size: 15 residues. Per germline, CDR1 MDHEN and CDR2 SYDVKM. Deletions cut 7 bases from V and 10 bases from J, with 20 bases between. CDR3 amino acids: CASNPAATRRSPLHF. DNA of the CDR3: TGTGCCAGCAACCCTGCTGCGACCCGACGATCACCCCTCCACTTT.

V usage is TRBV28 and J usage is TRBJ2-5; the match to TRBD2 covers 13 bases. The CDR3 covers 15 residues. The junction had 8 bases not matched to a gene; V was cut back by 6 bases and J by 7 bases. Germline-derived CDR1 and CDR2 are MDHEN and SYDVKM. Here the CDR3 reads CASRQLAGGPGTQYF. The CDR3 DNA is TGTGCCAGCAGGCAACTAGCGGGAGGGCCCGGGACCCAGTACTTC. Supplemented by reference TRBV28 and TRBJ2-5, the full variable domain reads DVKVTQSSRYLVKRTGEKVFLECVQDMDHENMFWYRQDPGLGLRLIYFSYDVKMKEKGDIPEGYSVSREKKERFSLILESASTNQTSMYLCASRQLAGGPGTQYFGPGTRLLVL.

The V call is TRBV28, the J call TRBJ1-5; no reliable D call. Germline V lookup: CDR1 MDHEN, CDR2 SYDVKM. V was clipped by 7 bases and J by 3 bases, with 7 bases between them. CDR3 length equals 12 residues. The chain's CDR3 is CASTTNNQPQHF. For the CDR3, the DNA is TGTGCCAGCACCACGAACAATCAGCCCCAGCATTTT.

The rearrangement links TRBV6-6 to TRBJ1-5; possibly TRBD1 for D (5 bases). The CDR3 loop spans 14 amino acids. Trimming removed 5 bases from V and 9 bases from J, with 17 bases in between. The germline CDR1 and CDR2 sequences are MNHNY and SVGAGI (reference sequence). Here the CDR3 reads CASSPTGTARPQHF. CDR3 sequence (DNA): TGTGCCAGCAGTCCCACCGGGACGGCGAGGCCCCAGCATTTT.

V and J are TRBV6-5 and TRBJ1-1, with a weak D call TRBD1 (6 bases). Trimming shortened V by 0 bases and J by 5 bases, and 13 bases separated the two germline ends. The CDR3 covers 15 residues. Germline V lookup: CDR1 MNHEY, CDR2 SVGAGI. CDR3 region: CASSYSAGRGTEAFF. The CDR3 bases are TGTGCCAGCAGTTACTCCGCAGGGAGGGGGACTGAAGCTTTCTTT.

The genes are TRBV4-1 and TRBJ1-1; D perhaps matches TRBD1 (6 bases). Germline V lookup: CDR1 MGHRA, CDR2 YSYEKL. This CDR3 contains 15 residues. Trimming removed 0 bases from V and 7 bases from J, with 15 bases in between. CDR3 residues: CASSQDLWTAFEAFF. CDR3 DNA sequence: TGCGCCAGCAGCCAAGATCTGTGGACAGCCTTTGAAGCTTTCTTT.

This clone was observed a handful of times. The chain links TRBV11-2 to TRBJ1-6; 7 positions match TRBD1. The V and J ends lost 0 bases and 11 bases, in that order; junction bases with no gene match: 7. The CDR3 length is 15 residues. The germline V gene has CDR1 SGHAT and CDR2 FQNNGV. In DNA form, the CDR3 reads TGTGCCAGCAGCTTAGATCTGACAGGGCCGGCACCCCTCCACTTT. It yields the protein CASSLDLTGPAPLHF.

The genes are TRBV5-4 and TRBJ2-5, with TRBD2 identical over 7 bases. Germline V CDR1 and CDR2: SGHNT, YYREEE (reference sequence). Germline trimming cut 3 bases from V and 4 bases from J; bases unmatched to any gene: 15. The CDR3 length is 17 residues. The DNA of the CDR3 is TGTGCCAGCAGCTCCCCTTTTGCGGGAGAGAATGTAGAGACCCAGTACTTC. It translates to CASSSPFAGENVETQYF.

The chain employs TRBV19 and TRBJ1-2; D possibly corresponds to TRBD1 (6 bases). The CDR3 sequence is 13 residues long. Trimming removed 6 bases at V and 6 bases at J, with 14 bases between. CDR1 is LNHDA and CDR2 is SQIVND in the germline V gene (reference sequence). The CDR3 spells CASRTGSRDGYTF. The CDR3 region has the DNA TGTGCCAGTAGAACAGGGTCGAGGGATGGCTACACCTTC.

The chain links TRBV27 to TRBJ2-7; 10 bases line up with TRBD2. This CDR3 has 15 amino acids. Germline-derived CDR1 and CDR2 are MNHEY and SMNVEV (reference sequence). The V and J ends lost 5 bases and 2 bases, in that order; junction bases with no gene match: 6. This chain's CDR3 is CASSGASGSPYEQYF. The CDR3 DNA reads TGTGCCAGCAGTGGGGCTAGCGGGAGTCCCTACGAGCAGTACTTC.

This chain joins TRBV14 and TRBJ1-2; maybe TRBD1 (5 bases). In germline, CDR1 is SGHDN, CDR2 FVKESK. Trimming pared 4 bases from V and 6 bases from J, leaving 12 bases between. CDR3 length: 13 amino acids. Here the CDR3 DNA reads TGTGCCAGCAGCCGCCAGGGTCCCGATGGCTACACCTTC. Amino acids: CASSRQGPDGYTF.

The chain recombines TRBV28 with TRBJ1-2, with D perhaps TRBD1 (6 bases). V lost 5 bases and J lost 8, with 18 bases in between. This CDR3 is built from 14 residues. Germline-derived CDR1 and CDR2 are MDHEN and SYDVKM. CDR3 in DNA: TGTGCCAGCAGTCCTCCGGGTTGGGGGCTAGGCTACACCTTC. Protein sequence: CASSPPGWGLGYTF.

This clone was counted a single time. This chain connects TRBV5-6 to TRBJ2-7; 8 bases are shared with TRBD1. CDR1 and CDR2 (germline): SGHDT, YYEEEE. The CDR3 is 17 residues long. With 4 bases clipped from V and 4 bases from J, the junction kept 16 bases outside the gene matches. Here the CDR3 DNA reads TGTGCCAGCAGCCTTGAACTGGGGGGCAGGGGGCTTTACGAGCAGTACTTC. Its protein is CASSLELGGRGLYEQYF.

The CDR3 region is CASRQTRDRDTGELFF. DNA of the CDR3: TGTGCCAGCAGGCAAACCAGGGACAGGGACACCGGGGAGCTGTTTTTT. J is TRBJ2-2 and V is TRBV6-6, with 9 bases identical to TRBD1. Germline values: CDR1 MNHNY, CDR2 SVGAGI (reference sequence). The CDR3 contains 16 residues. After removal of 6 bases from V and 3 bases from J, the junction contained 8 bases not matched to a gene.

The J gene is TRBJ1-6, the V gene TRBV2, with TRBD1 matching over 7 bases. The CDR3 length is 14 residues. With V trimmed by 3 bases and J by 7 bases, 3 bases remained unmatched. The V gene's germline CDR1 is SNHLY and CDR2 FYNNEI. The CDR3 region is CASSERTGNSPLHF. CDR3 DNA sequence: TGTGCCAGCAGTGAGAGGACAGGAAATTCACCCCTCCACTTT.

This clone was picked up one time. Here the CDR3 DNA reads TGTGCCAGCAGCGTAGCGGGGAGAACAGGAGGTGGTGGGTTGTTGGATGAGCAGTTCTTC. Translated: CASSVAGRTGGGGLLDEQFF. The chain is built from TRBV9 and TRBJ2-1, with D tentatively TRBD1 or TRBD2 (5 bases each). V was clipped by 0 bases and J by 8 bases, with 30 bases between them. Germline V CDR1 and CDR2: SGDLS, YYNGEE. The CDR3 has 20 amino acids.

This clone has only one observation. The V and J genes are TRBV5-1 and TRBJ2-2; D unclear. The germline V and J ends were trimmed by 0 bases and 2 bases, with 5 bases remaining between them. The CDR3 contains 14 residues. Germline CDR1 is SGHRS and CDR2 is YFSETQ. CDR3 coding DNA: TGCGCCAGCAGCTTGGACGGAAACACCGGGGAGCTGTTTTTT. This translates into CASSLDGNTGELFF.